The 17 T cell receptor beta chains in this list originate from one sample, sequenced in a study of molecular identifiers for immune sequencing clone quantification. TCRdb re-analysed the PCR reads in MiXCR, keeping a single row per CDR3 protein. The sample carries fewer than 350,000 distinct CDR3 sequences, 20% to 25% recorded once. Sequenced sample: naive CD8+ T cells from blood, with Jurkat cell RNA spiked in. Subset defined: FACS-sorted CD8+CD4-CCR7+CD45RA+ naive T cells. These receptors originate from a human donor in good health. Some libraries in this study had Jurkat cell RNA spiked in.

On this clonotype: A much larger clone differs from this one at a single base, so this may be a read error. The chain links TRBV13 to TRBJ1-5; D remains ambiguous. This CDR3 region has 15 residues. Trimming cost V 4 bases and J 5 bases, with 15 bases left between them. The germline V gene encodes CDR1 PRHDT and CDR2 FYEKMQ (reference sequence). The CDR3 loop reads CASSSRPQADQPQHF. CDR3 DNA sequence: TGTGCCAGCAGCTCCCGGCCCCAGGCGGATCAGCCCCAGCATTTT.

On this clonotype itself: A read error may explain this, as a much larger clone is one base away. CDR3 DNA sequence: TGCGCCAGCAGCAGGGACGGGAACACCGGGGAGCTGTTTTTT. Residues: CASSRDGNTGELFF. J is TRBJ2-2 and V is TRBV5-1; D assignment may be TRBD1 or TRBD2 (5 bases each). Germline V gene lookup returns CDR1 SGHRS and CDR2 YFSETQ. V gave up 4 bases and J gave up 1 base, with 8 bases separating them. The CDR3 has 14 residues.

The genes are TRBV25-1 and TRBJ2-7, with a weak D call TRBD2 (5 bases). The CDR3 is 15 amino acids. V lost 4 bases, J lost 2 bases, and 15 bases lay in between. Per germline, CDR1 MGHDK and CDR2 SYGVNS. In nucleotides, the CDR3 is TGTGCCAGCAGTGCCATCGGACTGTTGACCTACGAGCAGTACTTC. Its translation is CASSAIGLLTYEQYF.

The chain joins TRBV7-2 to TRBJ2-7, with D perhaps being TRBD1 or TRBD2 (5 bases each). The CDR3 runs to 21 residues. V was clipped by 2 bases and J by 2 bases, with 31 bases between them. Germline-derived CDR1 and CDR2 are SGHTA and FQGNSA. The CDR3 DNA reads TGTGCCAGCAGCTTAACGCTACCCGTGACAGAAGGACTTGAGACCACCTACGAGCAGTACTTC. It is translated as CASSLTLPVTEGLETTYEQYF.

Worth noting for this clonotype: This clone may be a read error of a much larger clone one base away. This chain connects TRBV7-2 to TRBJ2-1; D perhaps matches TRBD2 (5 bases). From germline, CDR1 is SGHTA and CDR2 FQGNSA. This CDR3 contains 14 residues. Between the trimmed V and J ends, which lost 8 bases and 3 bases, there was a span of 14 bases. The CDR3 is CASRPSGGYNEQFF. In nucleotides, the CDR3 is TGTGCCAGCCGCCCAAGCGGAGGCTACAATGAGCAGTTCTTC.

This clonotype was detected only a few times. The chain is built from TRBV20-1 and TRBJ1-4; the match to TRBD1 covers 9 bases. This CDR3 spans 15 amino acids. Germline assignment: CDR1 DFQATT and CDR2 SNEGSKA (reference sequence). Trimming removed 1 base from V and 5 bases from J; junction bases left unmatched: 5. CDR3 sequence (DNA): TGCAGTGCTAGAGTGGGACAGGGACGGAATGAAAAACTGTTTTTT. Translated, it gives CSARVGQGRNEKLFF.

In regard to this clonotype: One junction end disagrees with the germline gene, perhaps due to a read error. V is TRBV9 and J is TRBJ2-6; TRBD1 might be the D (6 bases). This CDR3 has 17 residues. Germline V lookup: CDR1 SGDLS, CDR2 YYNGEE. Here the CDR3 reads CASSGQIGGSRANVLTF. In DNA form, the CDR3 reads TGTGCCAGCAGCGGTCAAATTGGGGGCTCTAGGGCCAACGTCCTGACTTTC.

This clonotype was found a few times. In nucleotides, the CDR3 is TGCGCCAGCAGTCAATCGGAGACAGGGTTGGGCAATCAGCCCCAGCATTTT. Residues: CASSQSETGLGNQPQHF. The chain carries TRBV23-1 and TRBJ1-5; TRBD1 matches at 7 bases. TRBV23-1 is identified as an open reading frame with a role that is uncertain. Trimming at V came to 0 bases and at J to 2 bases, leaving 7 bases not matched to a gene. The CDR3 length is 17 residues.

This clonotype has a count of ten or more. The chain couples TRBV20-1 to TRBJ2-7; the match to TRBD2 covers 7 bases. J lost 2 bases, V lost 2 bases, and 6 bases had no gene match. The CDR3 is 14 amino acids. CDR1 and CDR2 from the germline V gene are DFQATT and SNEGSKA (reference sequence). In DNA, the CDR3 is TGCAGTGCTAGAAAGCTAGCGGAAACCTACGAGCAGTACTTC. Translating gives CSARKLAETYEQYF.

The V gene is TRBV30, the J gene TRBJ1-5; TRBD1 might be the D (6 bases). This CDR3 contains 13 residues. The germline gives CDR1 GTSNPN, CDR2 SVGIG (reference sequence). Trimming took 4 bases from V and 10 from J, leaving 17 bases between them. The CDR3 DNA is TGTGCCTGGAATGCGGGGGCGGCCGAACCCCAGCATTTT. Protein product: CAWNAGAAEPQHF.

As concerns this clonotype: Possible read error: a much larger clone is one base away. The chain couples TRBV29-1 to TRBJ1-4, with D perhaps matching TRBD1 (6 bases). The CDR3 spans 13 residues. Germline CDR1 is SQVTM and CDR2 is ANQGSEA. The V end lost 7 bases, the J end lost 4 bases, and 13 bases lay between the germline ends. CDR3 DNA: TGCAGCGCCGAGGGGGGCCATAATGAAAAACTGTTTTTT. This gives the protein CSAEGGHNEKLFF.

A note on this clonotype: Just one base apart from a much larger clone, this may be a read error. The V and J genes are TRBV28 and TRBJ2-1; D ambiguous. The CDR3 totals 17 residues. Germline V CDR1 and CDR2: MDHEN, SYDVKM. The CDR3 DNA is TGTGCCAGCAGGGAAATCCCCCGGTTGAGAGACTCGAATGAGCAGTCCTTC. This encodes CASREIPRLRDSNEQSF.

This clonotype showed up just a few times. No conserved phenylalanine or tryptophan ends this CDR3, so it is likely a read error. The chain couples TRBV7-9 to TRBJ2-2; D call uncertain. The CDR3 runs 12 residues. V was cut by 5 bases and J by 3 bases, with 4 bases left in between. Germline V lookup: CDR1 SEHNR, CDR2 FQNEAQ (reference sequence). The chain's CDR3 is CASSPHTGELFC. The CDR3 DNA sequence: TGTGCCAGCAGCCCTCACACCGGGGAGCTGTTTTGT.

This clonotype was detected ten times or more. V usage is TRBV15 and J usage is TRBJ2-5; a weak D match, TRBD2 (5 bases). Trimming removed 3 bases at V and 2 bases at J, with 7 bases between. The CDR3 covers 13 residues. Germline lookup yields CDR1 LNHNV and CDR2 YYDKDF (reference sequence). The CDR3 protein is CATSRGDQETQYF. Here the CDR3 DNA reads TGTGCCACCAGCAGGGGAGATCAAGAGACCCAGTACTTC.

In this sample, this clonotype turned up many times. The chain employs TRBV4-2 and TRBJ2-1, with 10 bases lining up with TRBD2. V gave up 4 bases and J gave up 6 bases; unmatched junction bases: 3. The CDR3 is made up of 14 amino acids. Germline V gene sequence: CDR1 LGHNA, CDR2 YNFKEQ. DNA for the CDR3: TGTGCCAGCAGCCGTGCTAGCGGGGGCAATGAGCAGTTCTTC. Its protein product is CASSRASGGNEQFF.

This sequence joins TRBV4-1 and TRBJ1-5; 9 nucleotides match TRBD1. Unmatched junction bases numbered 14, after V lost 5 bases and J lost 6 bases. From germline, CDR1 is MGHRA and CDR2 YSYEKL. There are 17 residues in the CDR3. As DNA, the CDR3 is TGCGCCAGCAGCAATACCCCGGGACAGGGTTCGGGTCAGCCCCAGCATTTT. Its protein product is CASSNTPGQGSGQPQHF.

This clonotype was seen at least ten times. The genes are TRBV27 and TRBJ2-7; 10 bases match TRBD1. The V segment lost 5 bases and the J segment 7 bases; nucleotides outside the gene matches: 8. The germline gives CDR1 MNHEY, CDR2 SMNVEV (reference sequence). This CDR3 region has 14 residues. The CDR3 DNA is TGTGCCAGCAGTCCCTCGGGACAGGGGATGGAGCAGTACTTC. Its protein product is CASSPSGQGMEQYF.